This TCR beta chain was observed in a study of OX40 agonist ivuxolimab in advanced cancers. Study context: Patients with prior anti-PD-1, anti-PD-L1 or anti-CTLA-4 therapy were eligible; roughly 40% had some.

The count of this clone is one. Its antigen is not identified. Findings and caveats of the study: On average, CD8+ T cells had more expanded clones than CD4+.

Assay used: immunoSEQ multiplex PCR; TCRdb lists only in-frame clones, some missing. The sample contains roughly 80,000 clones, more than 75% of which appear only once. The CDR3 runs 15 residues. Trimming removed 6 bases from V and 5 bases from J, with 17 bases in between. The chain carries TRBV23-1 and TRBJ1-5; no definite D call. TRBV23-1 is recorded as an ORF, its role being uncertain. The sequence came from an adult with an advanced solid tumor such as melanoma, head and neck, liver or kidney cancer. The source material was CD4+ or CD8+ T cells sorted from blood, sampled in a trial of the OX40 agonist ivuxolimab. The CDR3 DNA reads TGCGCCAGCAGCCTTTGGCAGCCAGACCATCAGCCCCAGCATTTT. Translating it yields CASSLWQPDHQPQHF.